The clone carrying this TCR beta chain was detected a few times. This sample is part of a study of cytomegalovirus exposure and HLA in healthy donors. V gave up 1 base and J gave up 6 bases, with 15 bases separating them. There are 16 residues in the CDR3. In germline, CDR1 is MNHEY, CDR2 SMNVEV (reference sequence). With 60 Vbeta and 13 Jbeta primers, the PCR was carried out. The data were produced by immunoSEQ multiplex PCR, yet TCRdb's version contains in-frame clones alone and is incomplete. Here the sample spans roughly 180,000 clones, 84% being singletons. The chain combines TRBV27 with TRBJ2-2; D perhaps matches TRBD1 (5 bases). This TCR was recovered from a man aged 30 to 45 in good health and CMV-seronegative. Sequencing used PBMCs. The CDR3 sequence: CASSLLVRRGPGELFF. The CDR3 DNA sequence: TGTGCCAGCAGTTTATTGGTCAGAAGGGGTCCCGGGGAGCTGTTTTTT.